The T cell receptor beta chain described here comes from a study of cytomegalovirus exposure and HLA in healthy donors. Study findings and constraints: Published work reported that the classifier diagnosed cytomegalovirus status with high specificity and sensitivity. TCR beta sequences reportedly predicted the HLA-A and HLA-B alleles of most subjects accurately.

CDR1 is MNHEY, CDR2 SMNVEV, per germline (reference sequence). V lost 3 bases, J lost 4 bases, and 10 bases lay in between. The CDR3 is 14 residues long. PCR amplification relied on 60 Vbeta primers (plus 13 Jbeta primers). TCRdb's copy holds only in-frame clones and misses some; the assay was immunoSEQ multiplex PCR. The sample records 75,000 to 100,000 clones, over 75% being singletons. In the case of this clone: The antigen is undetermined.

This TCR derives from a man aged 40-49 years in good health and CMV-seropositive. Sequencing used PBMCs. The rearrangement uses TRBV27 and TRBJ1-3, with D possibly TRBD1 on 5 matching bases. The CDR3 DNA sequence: TGTGCCAGCAGTTTCGGGGGTGCCGGAAACACCATATATTTT. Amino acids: CASSFGGAGNTIYF.